This T cell receptor (beta chain) emerged from a study of neurological immune-mediated disorders. TCRdb called the 5' RACE reads again in MiXCR, with one record for every CDR3 protein. The profile shows tens of thousands of distinct CDR3 sequences, approximately 5% of them singletons. This CDR3 has 15 residues. V lost 7 bases and J 5 bases, leaving 17 bases between the germline ends. This clonotype was detected ten times or more. This sequence originates from a woman aged 50 to 65 in good health. V is TRBV12-3 or TRBV12-4 and J is TRBJ2-2; D is perhaps TRBD1 or TRBD2 (5 bases each). Material: CD4+ T cells from blood. The CDR3 is CASKTGTGETGELFF. CDR3 nucleotide sequence: TGTGCCAGCAAGACCGGGACCGGGGAAACCGGGGAGCTGTTTTTT.